In this sample, the clone carrying this T cell receptor beta chain turned up once. This sample was included in a study of shared clonotypes between healthy human individuals. Trimming took 3 bases from V and 6 from J, leaving 12 bases between them. Germline CDR1 and CDR2: SEHNR and FQNEAQ (reference sequence). The CDR3 has 14 residues. TCRdb's copy holds only in-frame clones and misses some; the assay was immunoSEQ multiplex PCR. The sample gives more than 850,000 clones, more than 75% of which show up once; 0.5% to 0.6% is in the top ten. This receptor was obtained from a man younger than 35 in good health. Some clones in this sample may be carry-over from other donors' samples. The chain employs TRBV7-9 and TRBJ2-1; the D gene is possibly TRBD2 (6 bases). The sequenced material came from memory CD4+ T cells from PBMCs. Described subset: CD45RA-negative fraction. CDR3 protein: CASSFTGVGNEQFF. Written as DNA, the CDR3 is TGTGCCAGCAGCTTTACGGGAGTTGGCAATGAGCAGTTCTTC. Combining the CDR3 with reference TRBV7-9 and TRBJ2-1 gives the whole variable domain DTGVSQNPRHKITKRGQNVTFRCDPISEHNRLYWYRQTLGQGPEFLTYFQNEAQLEKSRLLSDRFSAERPKGSFSTLEIQRTEQGDSAMYLCASSFTGVGNEQFFGPGTRLTVL.